This record covers a single TCR beta chain. Its specificity is unknown. Germline trimming cut 6 bases from V and 2 bases from J; bases unmatched to any gene: 5. The germline V gene has CDR1 SGHVS and CDR2 FQNEAQ. CDR3 length: 14 amino acids. This sample is drawn from a study of OX40 agonist ivuxolimab in advanced cancers. Findings and caveats of the study: Expanded peripheral T cell antigen specificity was not determined.

Here immunoSEQ multiplex PCR was the method, and the copy in TCRdb shows in-frame clones only, minus some. The table lists roughly 53,000 clones, 93% of them singletons. Sequenced material: CD4+ or CD8+ T cells sorted from blood, taken in a trial of the OX40 agonist ivuxolimab. This TCR was recovered from an adult with an advanced solid tumor such as melanoma, head and neck, liver or kidney cancer. The chain employs TRBV7-8 and TRBJ2-5, with 8 bases matching TRBD2. CDR3 DNA sequence: TGTGCCAGCAGTCCCACTAGCGGTCAAGAGACCCAGTACTTC. It specifies CASSPTSGQETQYF.